What follows are 19 T cell receptor beta chains derived from one specimen sequenced in a study of blood T cell repertoires in COVID-19. Only in-frame clones appear in the TCRdb table, and some are missing; sequencing was by immunoSEQ multiplex PCR. Altogether some 200,000 clones are present, more than 70% being singletons, with the ten largest covering about 6.3%. Sequenced material: peripheral blood. The origin of the receptors is a man between 35 and 55 years old with active or convalescent COVID-19.

V usage is TRBV19 and J usage is TRBJ1-5, with D hard to call. Germline V CDR1 and CDR2: LNHDA, SQIVND (reference sequence). CDR3 length: 16 amino acids. Trimming stripped 6 bases from V and 0 bases from J, with 15 bases between. The CDR3 reads CASRPNGGVSNQPQHF. CDR3 sequence (DNA): TGTGCCAGTAGACCCAATGGAGGAGTTAGCAATCAGCCCCAGCATTTT.

The CDR3 region is CAITDTDTQYF. CDR3 nucleotide sequence: TGTGCCATCACAGATACAGATACGCAGTATTTT. V gene TRBV10-3 combines with J gene TRBJ2-3, with D unresolved. Germline V CDR1 and CDR2: ENHRY, SYGVKD. V dropped 7 bases and J dropped 3 bases, with 5 bases sitting between them. The length of the CDR3 is 11 residues.

The V and J genes are TRBV5-4 and TRBJ2-7; 7 positions match TRBD1. The germline V gene encodes CDR1 SGHNT and CDR2 YYREEE (reference sequence). J lost 1 base, V lost 0 bases, and 4 bases had no gene match. The CDR3 loop spans 15 amino acids. As DNA, the CDR3 is TGTGCCAGCAGCTTGGCAGGGACAGTATCCTACGAGCAGTACTTC. It codes for CASSLAGTVSYEQYF.

The CDR3 bases are TGTGCCAGCAGTACGGACAGGAGCAATCAGCCCCAGCATTTT. Translating gives CASSTDRSNQPQHF. The chain carries TRBV6-6 and TRBJ1-5; 7 bases line up with TRBD1. The CDR3 has 14 residues. Germline assignment: CDR1 MNHNY and CDR2 SVGAGI (reference sequence). Trimming removed 5 bases from V and 1 base from J; junction bases left unmatched: 2.

CDR3 bases: TGTGCCAGCAGCGGAGCGGGGGGAGCTGGGGCCAACGTCCTGACTTTC. This sequence encodes CASSGAGGAGANVLTF. The chain combines TRBV5-4 with TRBJ2-6; TRBD2 matches at 9 bases. CDR3 size: 16 residues. Per germline, CDR1 SGHNT and CDR2 YYREEE (reference sequence). The V gene end was trimmed by 4 bases and the J gene end by 2 bases; junction bases not matched to a gene: 4.

The chain is built from TRBV24-1 and TRBJ2-3; 11 bases map to TRBD2. Germline assignment: CDR1 KGHDR and CDR2 SFDVKD. This CDR3 has 17 residues. Unmatched junction bases numbered 4, after V lost 0 bases and J lost 3 bases. DNA of the CDR3: TGTGCCACCAGTGATTTGGCTAGCGGGAGGCGGACAGATACGCAGTATTTT. Translation: CATSDLASGRRTDTQYF.

The J gene is TRBJ2-7, the V gene TRBV3-1 (or the pseudogene TRBV3-2); D is unclear. Trimming took off 1 base at V and 0 bases at J, with 10 bases between the two ends. This CDR3 has 15 residues. From germline, CDR1 is LGHDT and CDR2 YNNKEL (reference sequence). CDR3 amino acids: CASSQGVTLSYEQYF. The CDR3 region has the DNA TGTGCCAGCAGCCAAGGTGTGACACTCTCCTACGAGCAGTACTTC.

The rearrangement joins TRBV14 to TRBJ1-2, with 8 bases identical to TRBD1. The germline V gene has CDR1 SGHDN and CDR2 FVKESK. The V gene end was trimmed by 2 bases and the J gene end by 5 bases; junction bases not matched to a gene: 1. This CDR3 contains 13 residues. This chain's CDR3 is CASSQRTGYGYTF. CDR3 DNA: TGTGCCAGCAGCCAACGGACAGGGTATGGCTACACCTTC.

The chain carries TRBV6-5 and TRBJ2-7; no clear D gene. Germline values: CDR1 MNHEY, CDR2 SVGAGI. This CDR3 region has 11 residues. Trimming stripped 6 bases from V and 2 bases from J, with 5 bases between. The CDR3 coding sequence is TGTGCCAGCAGATCCACCTACGAGCAGTACTTC. Residues: CASRSTYEQYF.

The V and J genes are TRBV11-2 and TRBJ1-5; no reliable D call. The CDR3 length is 16 residues. Germline V gene lookup returns CDR1 SGHAT and CDR2 FQNNGV. Trimming stripped 1 base from V and 1 base from J, with 11 bases between. CDR3 amino acids: CASSLGGGKSNQPQHF. CDR3 bases: TGTGCCAGCAGCTTAGGAGGAGGGAAAAGCAATCAGCCCCAGCATTTT.

As DNA, the CDR3 is TGTGCCAGCAGCCACAACAGGGGGCGATCGTACGAGCAGTACTTC. Protein sequence: CASSHNRGRSYEQYF. The chain combines TRBV3-1 (or the pseudogene TRBV3-2) with TRBJ2-7; 9 nucleotides line up with TRBD1. The CDR3 has 15 amino acids. From germline, CDR1 is LGHDT and CDR2 YNNKEL (reference sequence). Trimming cost V 3 bases and J 4 bases; bases outside gene matches: 7.

The V and J genes are TRBV6-5 and TRBJ2-7; D call uncertain. CDR1 is MNHEY, CDR2 SVGAGI, per germline. The CDR3 totals 13 residues. Deletions cut 4 bases from V and 0 bases from J, with 7 bases between. The CDR3 loop is CASSLASSYEQYF. CDR3 coding DNA: TGTGCCAGCAGTTTGGCTAGCTCCTACGAGCAGTACTTC.

This clone was recorded once. The chain joins TRBV6-5 to TRBJ1-2; perhaps TRBD1 as D (6 bases). The CDR3 is made up of 13 amino acids. V lost 4 bases, J lost 4 bases, and 10 bases lay in between. The germline V gene has CDR1 MNHEY and CDR2 SVGAGI. CDR3: CASSLDRSYGYTF. The CDR3 DNA is TGTGCCAGCAGTTTGGACAGATCCTATGGCTACACCTTC.

The gene calls are TRBV5-1 and TRBJ2-1; 7 positions agree with TRBD2. Unmatched junction bases numbered 4, after V lost 0 bases and J lost 4 bases. CDR1 is SGHRS and CDR2 is YFSETQ in the germline V gene. CDR3 length: 15 amino acids. CDR3 in DNA: TGCGCCAGCAGCTTGGGCGGGAGCCCTTACAATGAGCAGTTCTTC. As protein: CASSLGGSPYNEQFF.

Only one count was recorded for this clone. The chain combines TRBV4-2 with TRBJ1-5; D remains unclear. This CDR3 has 15 residues. Germline V lookup: CDR1 LGHNA, CDR2 YNFKEQ. V was trimmed by 0 bases and J by 1 base, leaving 7 bases between them. Here the CDR3 reads CASSQDAVSNQPQHF. The CDR3 DNA reads TGTGCCAGCAGCCAAGATGCGGTGAGCAATCAGCCCCAGCATTTT.

In DNA, the CDR3 is TGTGCCAGCAGATGGACGGGACTAGCGGGAGTCGGGACCGGGGAGCTGTTTTTT. It specifies CASRWTGLAGVGTGELFF. V is TRBV28 and J is TRBJ2-2, with 14 bases identical to TRBD2. After removal of 6 bases from V and 5 bases from J, the junction contained 11 bases not matched to a gene. The CDR3 sequence is 18 residues long. Germline CDR1 reads MDHEN; CDR2 reads SYDVKM.

The chain uses TRBV5-1 and TRBJ2-1; possible D gene TRBD2, 5 bases. Between the trimmed V and J ends, which lost 1 base and 6 bases, there was a span of 14 bases. Germline CDR1 SGHRS, CDR2 YFSETQ. There are 15 residues in the CDR3. This CDR3 is CASSLRISGGNEQFF. DNA for the CDR3: TGCGCCAGCAGCTTGCGCATTAGTGGAGGCAATGAGCAGTTCTTC. The full variable domain, its missing parts supplied by reference TRBV5-1 and TRBJ2-1, is KAGVTQTPRYLIKTRGQQVTLSCSPISGHRSVSWYQQTPGQGLQFLFEYFSETQRNKGNFPGRFSGRQFSNSRSEMNVSTLELGDSALYLCASSLRISGGNEQFFGPGTRLTVL.

The gene calls are TRBV15 and TRBJ2-1; 11 bases match TRBD2. CDR3 size: 16 residues. CDR1 LNHNV and CDR2 YYDKDF come from the germline V gene (reference sequence). V shed 3 bases, J shed 4 bases, and the junction held 5 bases outside the gene matches. The CDR3 region is CATSRAGTSGYNEQFF. CDR3 nucleotides: TGTGCCACCAGCAGGGCTGGGACTAGCGGTTACAATGAGCAGTTCTTC.

The chain is built from TRBV12-5 and TRBJ1-2, with TRBD1 as a possible D gene (6 bases). The germline gives CDR1 LGHNT, CDR2 FRNRAP. The ends were cut back, 7 bases at V and 1 base at J, with 10 bases in the middle. The CDR3 is 13 amino acids. CDR3: CASAGGVNYGYTF. The DNA of the CDR3 is TGTGCTAGTGCGGGGGGCGTTAACTATGGCTACACCTTC.